This TCR beta chain was identified during a study of cytomegalovirus exposure and HLA in healthy donors. Regarding the study as a whole: CMV antigen specificity of a few CMV-associated chains was confirmed in vitro.

The assay was immunoSEQ multiplex PCR, and TCRdb's table has in-frame clones only and misses some. The sample has 90,000 to 130,000 clones, approximately 96% seen once. CDR3 length: 15 amino acids. Germline assignment: CDR1 KGHSH and CDR2 LQKENI. V was pared by 2 bases and J by 2 bases, with 5 bases of the junction left unmatched. Worth noting for this clone: Its cognate antigen is unknown.

Sequenced sample: PBMCs. The chain joins TRBV18 to TRBJ2-7; TRBD2 agrees at 8 bases. The sequence derives from a woman aged 18-35 years in good health and CMV-seronegative. The CDR3 here is CASSPSGGLAYEQYF. CDR3 DNA sequence: TGTGCCAGCTCACCAAGCGGGGGCCTCGCCTACGAGCAGTACTTC.